This TCR beta chain was found in a study of T cells in Graves' hyperthyroidism and ophthalmopathy. The CDR3 regions of TCR beta were amplified from RNA transcripts. First-round RT-PCR with HTBI primers amplified the TCR CDR3 region. Via MiXCR, TCRdb re-called the multiplex PCR reads, giving one row per CDR3 protein. The repertoire consists of 300,000 to 400,000 distinct CDR3 sequences, with 13% occurring once and the leading ten covering roughly 8.3%. V was pared by 3 bases and J by 4 bases, with 5 bases between. CDR3 length: 12 residues. The germline V gene has CDR1 KGHDR and CDR2 SFDVKD. Across 18 months, stable Graves' hyperthyroidism was marked by no progression to ophthalmopathy. Hyperthyroidism in the patients, aged 18 to 65, was newly diagnosed and under 2 months in duration. Study-wide results and limits: The model's output predicted ophthalmopathy at a median of roughly 6 months prior to onset. Appearing also in blood were most of the thyroid clonotypes expanded above 0.001.

As to this clonotype: Its specificity is not known.

This TCR was sampled from a woman under 30 with Graves' hyperthyroidism. The sample consisted of blood. The V and J genes are TRBV24-1 and TRBJ1-2; no clear D gene. The CDR3 DNA reads TGTGCCACCAGTGATACGGGCTATGGCTACACCTTC. This encodes CATSDTGYGYTF.